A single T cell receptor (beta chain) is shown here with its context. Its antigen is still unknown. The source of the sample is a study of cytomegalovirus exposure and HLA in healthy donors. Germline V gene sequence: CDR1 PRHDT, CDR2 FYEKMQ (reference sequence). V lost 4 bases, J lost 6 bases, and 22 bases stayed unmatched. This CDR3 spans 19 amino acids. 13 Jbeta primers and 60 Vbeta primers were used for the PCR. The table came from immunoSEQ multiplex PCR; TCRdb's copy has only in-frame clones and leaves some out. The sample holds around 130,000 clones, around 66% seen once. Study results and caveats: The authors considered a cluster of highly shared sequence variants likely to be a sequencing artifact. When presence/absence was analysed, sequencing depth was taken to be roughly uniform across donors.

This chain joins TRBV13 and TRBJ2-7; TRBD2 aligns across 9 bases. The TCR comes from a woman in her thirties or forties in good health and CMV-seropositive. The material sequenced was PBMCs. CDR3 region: CASSSPGRVGAGGPREQYF. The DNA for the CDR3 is TGTGCCAGCAGCTCACCCGGCCGAGTCGGGGCGGGAGGGCCGCGCGAGCAGTACTTC.